In its sample, the clone carrying this T cell receptor (beta chain) was seen a few times. As yet, its antigen is unknown. TCRdb re-called the reads through MiXCR, storing one row per CDR3 protein. The sample records around 740,000 distinct CDR3 sequences, approximately 34% being singletons. The source of the sample is a study of T cell repertoires in cytomegalovirus infection. CDR3 length equals 12 residues. Germline V lookup: CDR1 KGHDR, CDR2 SFDVKD. Trimming pared 6 bases from V and 6 bases from J, leaving 8 bases between. Findings and limits, study-wide: Within the response measured ex vivo, HLA-C-restricted CMV-specific TCR beta clonotypes were dominant.

Sequencing was carried out using PBMCs. This chain uses TRBV24-1 with TRBJ1-5; no clear D. The sequence derives from a human donor in good health (CMV status not recorded). Some clones in this sample may be carry-over from other donors' samples. This chain's CDR3 is CATSLGRQPQHF. CDR3 DNA sequence: TGTGCCACCAGTCTAGGTCGTCAGCCCCAGCATTTT.